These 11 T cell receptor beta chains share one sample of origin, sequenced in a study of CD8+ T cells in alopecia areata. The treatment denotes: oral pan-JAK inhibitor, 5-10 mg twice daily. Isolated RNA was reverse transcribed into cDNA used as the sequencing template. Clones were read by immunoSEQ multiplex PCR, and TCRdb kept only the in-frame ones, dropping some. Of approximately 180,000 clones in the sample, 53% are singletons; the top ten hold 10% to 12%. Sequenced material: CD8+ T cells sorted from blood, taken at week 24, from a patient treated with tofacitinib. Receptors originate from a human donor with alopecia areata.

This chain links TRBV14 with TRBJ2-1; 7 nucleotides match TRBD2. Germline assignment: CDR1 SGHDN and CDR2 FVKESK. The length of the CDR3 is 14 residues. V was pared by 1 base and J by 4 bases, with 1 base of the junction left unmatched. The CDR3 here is CASSQGRGYNEQFF. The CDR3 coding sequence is TGTGCCAGCAGCCAAGGGCGGGGGTACAATGAGCAGTTCTTC.

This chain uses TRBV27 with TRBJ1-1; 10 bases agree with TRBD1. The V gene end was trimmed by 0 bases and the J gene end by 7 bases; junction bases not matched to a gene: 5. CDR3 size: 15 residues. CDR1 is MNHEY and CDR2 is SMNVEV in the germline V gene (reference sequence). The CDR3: CASSLSGTGAIEAFF. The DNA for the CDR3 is TGTGCCAGCAGTTTATCCGGGACAGGGGCCATTGAAGCTTTCTTT.

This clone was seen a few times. This CDR3 is CASSPTYGREQFF. The CDR3 nucleotides read TGTGCCAGCAGCCCAACCTATGGGAGGGAGCAGTTCTTC. This sequence joins TRBV9 and TRBJ2-1; D is possibly TRBD2 (6 bases). Germline CDR1 is SGDLS and CDR2 is YYNGEE. The V end lost 4 bases, the J end lost 10 bases, and 15 bases lay between the germline ends. The CDR3 contains 13 residues.

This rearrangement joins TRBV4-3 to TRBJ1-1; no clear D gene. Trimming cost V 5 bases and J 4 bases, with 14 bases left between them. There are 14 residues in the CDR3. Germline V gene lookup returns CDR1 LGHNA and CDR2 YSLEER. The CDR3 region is CASSGNTHPTEAFF. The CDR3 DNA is TGCGCCAGCAGCGGTAACACCCACCCCACTGAAGCTTTCTTT.

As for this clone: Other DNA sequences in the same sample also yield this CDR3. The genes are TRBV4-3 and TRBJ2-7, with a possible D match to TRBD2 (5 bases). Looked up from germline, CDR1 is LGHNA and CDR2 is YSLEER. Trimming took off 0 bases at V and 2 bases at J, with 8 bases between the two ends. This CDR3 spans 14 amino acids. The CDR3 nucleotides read TGCGCCAGCAGCCAAGATCGGGGAACCTACGAGCAGTACTTC. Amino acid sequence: CASSQDRGTYEQYF.

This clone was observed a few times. The CDR3 DNA is TGTGCCAGTAGTATGCAGGAATCCTATGGCTACACCTTC. Protein product: CASSMQESYGYTF. This chain links TRBV19 with TRBJ1-2, with no clear D. CDR1 is LNHDA and CDR2 is SQIVND in the germline V gene (reference sequence). The CDR3 contains 13 residues. The V and J ends lost 3 bases and 4 bases respectively, with 9 bases between them.

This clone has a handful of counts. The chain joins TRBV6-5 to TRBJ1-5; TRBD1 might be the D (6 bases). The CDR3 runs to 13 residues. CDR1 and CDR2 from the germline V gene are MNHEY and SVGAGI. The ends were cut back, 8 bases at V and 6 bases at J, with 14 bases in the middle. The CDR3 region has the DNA TGTGCCAGCTCATGGGGGGCCGGTCAGCCCCAGCATTTT. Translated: CASSWGAGQPQHF.

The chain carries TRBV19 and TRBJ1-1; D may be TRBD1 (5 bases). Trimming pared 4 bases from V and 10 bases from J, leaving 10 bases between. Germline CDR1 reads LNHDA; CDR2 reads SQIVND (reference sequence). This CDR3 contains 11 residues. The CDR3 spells CASSTPGLAFF. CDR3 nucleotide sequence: TGTGCCAGTAGTACGCCAGGGCTAGCTTTCTTT.

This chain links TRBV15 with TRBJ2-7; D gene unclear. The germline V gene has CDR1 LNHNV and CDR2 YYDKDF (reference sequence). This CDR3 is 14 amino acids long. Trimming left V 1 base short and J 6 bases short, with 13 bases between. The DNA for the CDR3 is TGTGCCACCAGCAGAGTTGAGGATGCCGGCGAGCAGTACTTC. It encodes CATSRVEDAGEQYF.

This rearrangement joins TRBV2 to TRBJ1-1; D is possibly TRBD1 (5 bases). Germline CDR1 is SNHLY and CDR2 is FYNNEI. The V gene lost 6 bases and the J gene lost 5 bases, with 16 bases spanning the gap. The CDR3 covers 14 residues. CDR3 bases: TGTGCCAGCAGCCTTCAGGGCGGGTTTACTGAAGCTTTCTTT. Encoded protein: CASSLQGGFTEAFF.

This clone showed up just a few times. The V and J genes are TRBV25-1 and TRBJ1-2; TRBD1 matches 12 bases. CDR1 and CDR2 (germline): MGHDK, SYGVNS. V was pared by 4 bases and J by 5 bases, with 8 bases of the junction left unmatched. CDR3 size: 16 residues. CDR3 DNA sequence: TGTGCCAGCAGTGGCCTTGAGGGACAGGGGGCATATGGCTACACCTTC. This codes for CASSGLEGQGAYGYTF.